Below are 22 T cell receptor beta chains sequenced from a single sample in a study of T cells after yellow fever vaccination (dated by TCRdb to between 2018 and 2021). This specimen's treatment or condition label, interpreted: live attenuated yellow fever vaccine strain. Library method: 5' RACE. Data came from an Illumina HiSeq 2500. TCRdb reworked the public reads: Q25 trimming with fastp, MiXCR clone assembly, productive beta chains retained. Rows are unified per CDR3 protein, each entry keeping the most common DNA and genes. For this sample the table gives about 580,000 distinct CDR3 sequences, of which roughly 17% were detected only once. 17% of the sample belongs to the ten largest clones. The specimen was PBMCs, collected 5 days after the first yellow fever vaccination. Receptors originate from a man between 18 and 35 years old who received the YFV17D yellow fever vaccine.

The V and J genes are TRBV4-1 and TRBJ1-2; D may be TRBD1 (5 bases). CDR3 size: 14 residues. V gave up 7 bases and J gave up 2 bases, with 14 bases separating them. Germline V gives CDR1 MGHRA, CDR2 YSYEKL. Here the CDR3 reads CASTGQGENYGYTF. Here the CDR3 DNA reads TGCGCCAGCACAGGGCAGGGAGAGAACTATGGCTACACCTTC.

This chain connects TRBV6-2 or TRBV6-3 to TRBJ2-5, with TRBD1 matching 7 bases. V dropped 7 bases and J dropped 4; count of bases not matched to a gene: 9. Germline values: CDR1 MNHEY, CDR2 SVGEGT. The CDR3 extends over 14 amino acids. The CDR3 protein is CASTRDSQGETQYF. The CDR3 nucleotides read TGTGCCAGCACCCGGGACAGCCAAGGAGAGACCCAGTACTTC.

The J gene is TRBJ1-5, the V gene TRBV7-8; no clear D. The CDR3 has 15 amino acids. Germline V CDR1 and CDR2: SGHVS, FQNEAQ. Trimming took off 5 bases at V and 7 bases at J, with 18 bases between the two ends. CDR3: CASSPDAGLGQPQHF. The CDR3 nucleotides are TGTGCCAGCAGCCCTGATGCGGGCCTCGGGCAGCCCCAGCATTTT.

This clonotype was observed a few times. The rearrangement uses TRBV7-9 and TRBJ1-2; D gene ambiguous. The germline gives CDR1 SEHNR, CDR2 FQNEAQ (reference sequence). With 5 bases removed from V and 4 bases from J, the gap between germline ends came to 14 bases. The CDR3 runs 14 residues. In DNA form, the CDR3 reads TGTGCCAGCAGCCCAGCCCTGGGCGGCTATGGCTACACCTTC. Translated, it gives CASSPALGGYGYTF.

The sample holds a few counts of this clonotype. This chain connects TRBV5-1 to TRBJ1-4, with D perhaps matching TRBD1 (5 bases). V was cut by 0 bases and J by 7 bases, with 16 bases left in between. Germline V lookup: CDR1 SGHRS, CDR2 YFSETQ. The length of the CDR3 is 16 residues. In nucleotides, the CDR3 is TGCGCCAGCAGCTTGGGACACAAGAGGGGAAGTGAAAAACTGTTTTTT. Its protein product is CASSLGHKRGSEKLFF.

This clonotype was seen more than once but under ten times. The chain has TRBV5-1 and TRBJ1-2, with 9 bases identical to TRBD1. The CDR3 has 15 amino acids. Germline trimming cut 7 bases from V and 0 bases from J; bases unmatched to any gene: 7. Germline loops: CDR1 SGHRS, CDR2 YFSETQ. The CDR3 is CASARTGAANYGYTF. The CDR3 coding sequence is TGCGCCAGCGCGCGGACAGGGGCCGCTAACTATGGCTACACCTTC.

This clonotype was seen more than once but under ten times. The CDR3 coding sequence is TGCGCCAGCAGCCAAGAACAGACTAGCGGGGGAGCCACAGATACGCAGTATTTT. It yields the protein CASSQEQTSGGATDTQYF. This chain joins TRBV4-3 and TRBJ2-3; 12 nucleotides match TRBD2. The V segment lost 0 bases and the J segment 2 bases; nucleotides outside the gene matches: 6. The CDR3 runs to 18 residues. The germline CDR1 and CDR2 sequences are LGHNA and YSLEER.

CDR3 sequence reads: CAISEWGQKNYGYTF. The CDR3 DNA reads as TGTGCCATCAGTGAGTGGGGACAGAAAAACTATGGCTACACCTTC. The chain couples TRBV10-3 to TRBJ1-2, with TRBD1 identical over 7 bases. The CDR3 runs 15 residues. Germline CDR1 reads ENHRY; CDR2 reads SYGVKD. V was pared by 1 base and J by 2 bases, with 4 bases of the junction left unmatched.

The genes are TRBV27 and TRBJ2-7, with no clear D. CDR1 and CDR2 (germline): MNHEY, SMNVEV (reference sequence). The CDR3 extends over 13 amino acids. Trimming left V 3 bases short and J 4 bases short, with 10 bases between. CDR3 residues: CASSFGPLYEQYF. DNA for the CDR3: TGTGCCAGCAGTTTCGGACCTCTATACGAGCAGTACTTC.

The rearrangement uses TRBV12-3 or TRBV12-4 and TRBJ1-5; tentatively, D is TRBD1 (5 bases). The CDR3 is 13 residues long. The ends were cut back, 8 bases at V and 6 bases at J, with 14 bases in the middle. CDR3 amino acids: CASGQGSLQPQHF. Written as DNA, the CDR3 is TGTGCCAGCGGCCAGGGTAGCCTTCAGCCCCAGCATTTT.

The DNA of the CDR3 is TGTGCCAGCAGAGAAACGAGGACTAACCGTAATTCACCCCTCCACTTT. This sequence encodes CASRETRTNRNSPLHF. The J gene is TRBJ1-6, the V gene TRBV27; no clear D. The CDR3 is made up of 16 amino acids. Per germline, CDR1 MNHEY and CDR2 SMNVEV (reference sequence). V was clipped by 6 bases and J by 6 bases, with 18 bases between them.

The chain is built from TRBV3-1 and TRBJ2-5; 7 positions match TRBD1. Germline-derived CDR1 and CDR2 are LGHDT and YNNKEL (reference sequence). Trimming at V came to 6 bases and at J to 5 bases, leaving 9 bases not matched to a gene. This CDR3 comprises 14 residues. CDR3 protein: CASRGRQGWETQYF. The CDR3 DNA is TGTGCCAGCAGAGGCCGACAGGGTTGGGAGACCCAGTACTTC.

The V and J genes are TRBV13 and TRBJ2-2, with 7 bases aligning to TRBD1. Trimming removed 2 bases from V and 2 bases from J; junction bases left unmatched: 8. The CDR3 has 17 amino acids. Per germline, CDR1 PRHDT and CDR2 FYEKMQ (reference sequence). The CDR3 is CASSLTGRTGNTGELFF. In nucleotides, the CDR3 is TGTGCCAGCAGCTTAACCGGTAGGACAGGAAACACCGGGGAGCTGTTTTTT. Full variable domain (rest looked up from reference TRBV13 and TRBJ2-2): AAGVIQSPRHLIKEKRETATLKCYPIPRHDTVYWYQQGPGQDPQFLISFYEKMQSDKGSIPDRFSAQQFSDYHSELNMSSLELGDSALYFCASSLTGRTGNTGELFFGEGSRLTVL.

The J gene is TRBJ1-5, the V gene TRBV5-4; 7 bases map to TRBD1. The J segment lost 0 bases and the V segment lost 3 bases, leaving 3 bases of the junction unmatched. The CDR3 is 15 residues long. The V gene's germline CDR1 is SGHNT and CDR2 YYREEE (reference sequence). The CDR3 protein is CASSYTGVSNQPQHF. CDR3 bases: TGTGCCAGCAGCTATACAGGGGTTAGCAATCAGCCCCAGCATTTT.

V usage is TRBV24-1 and J usage is TRBJ1-5; D is perhaps TRBD1 (5 bases). Between the trimmed V and J ends, which lost 9 bases and 1 base, there was a span of 12 bases. Looked up from germline, CDR1 is KGHDR and CDR2 is SFDVKD. CDR3 size: 14 residues. The CDR3: CATQGTESNQPQHF. For the CDR3, the DNA is TGTGCCACCCAAGGGACGGAGAGCAATCAGCCCCAGCATTTT.

This clonotype has more than one count but fewer than ten. The chain links TRBV2 to TRBJ1-1, with 9 bases fitting TRBD1. Per germline, CDR1 SNHLY and CDR2 FYNNEI. Trimming took 5 bases from V and 7 from J; bases not matched to a gene: 5. The length of the CDR3 is 13 residues. This chain's CDR3 is CASSPGTGYEAFF. DNA of the CDR3: TGTGCCAGCAGTCCCGGGACAGGGTATGAAGCTTTCTTT. Using reference TRBV2 and TRBJ1-1 for the parts outside the CDR3, the full variable domain is EPEVTQTPSHQVTQMGQEVILRCVPISNHLYFYWYRQILGQKVEFLVSFYNNEISEKSEIFDDQFSVERPDGSNFTLKIRSTKLEDSAMYFCASSPGTGYEAFFGQGTRLTVV.

This clonotype was counted a few times. The chain uses TRBV5-1 and TRBJ2-3, with TRBD2 matching over 11 bases. The trim removed 4 bases at V and 6 bases at J, leaving 4 bases unmatched. Germline loops: CDR1 SGHRS, CDR2 YFSETQ. The CDR3 is 14 amino acids. CDR3 nucleotides: TGCGCCAGCAGCACTAGCGGGGGTAGGGATACGCAGTATTTT. Protein product: CASSTSGGRDTQYF.

V usage is TRBV30 and J usage is TRBJ1-1; D is unclear. This CDR3 contains 11 residues. V was pared by 0 bases and J by 11 bases, with 10 bases between. Germline V lookup: CDR1 GTSNPN, CDR2 SVGIG (reference sequence). This CDR3 reads CAWSVRTDAFF. The CDR3 nucleotides are TGTGCCTGGAGTGTTCGGACGGACGCTTTCTTT.

The CDR3: CASSPGTGVAEAFF. CDR3 nucleotide sequence: TGTGCCAGCAGTCCCGGGACAGGGGTTGCTGAAGCTTTCTTT. The chain links TRBV28 to TRBJ1-1, with 10 bases that match TRBD1. Looked up from germline, CDR1 is MDHEN and CDR2 is SYDVKM. This CDR3 region has 14 residues. Trimming cost V 5 bases and J 6 bases; bases outside gene matches: 6.

This clonotype was seen a handful of times. The gene calls are TRBV7-2 and TRBJ1-2; D is undetermined. This CDR3 is 13 amino acids long. CDR1 and CDR2 (germline): SGHTA, FQGNSA. Trimming left V 6 bases short and J 8 bases short, with 16 bases between. CDR3 bases: TGTGCCAGCAGTCACTCGAACGGGGAGGGCTACACCTTC. Translating gives CASSHSNGEGYTF.

This clonotype has a handful of counts. This sequence joins TRBV20-1 and TRBJ2-3; 12 positions agree with TRBD2. CDR1 is DFQATT, CDR2 SNEGSKA, per germline (reference sequence). J gave up 5 bases and V 6 bases, and 6 bases lay outside the gene matches. The CDR3 has 14 residues. CDR3 sequence reads: CSARLAGAIDTQYF. DNA for the CDR3: TGCAGTGCCCGACTAGCGGGGGCTATAGATACGCAGTATTTT.

Only a few counts were recorded for this clonotype. This chain links TRBV5-1 with TRBJ2-5; D unresolved. CDR3 size: 15 residues. Germline V gives CDR1 SGHRS, CDR2 YFSETQ. The V and J ends lost 1 base and 2 bases respectively, with 12 bases between them. The CDR3 reads CASSLSFGRQETQYF. CDR3 DNA: TGCGCCAGCAGCTTGAGTTTCGGCAGGCAAGAGACCCAGTACTTC.